The rows below give T cell receptor beta chains drawn from one sample of a study of OX40 agonist ivuxolimab in advanced cancers. Sequencing was performed with immunoSEQ multiplex PCR; in TCRdb, only in-frame clones are kept and a portion is missing. The sample gives tens of thousands of clones, more than 70% of which show up once; around 0.18% is in the top ten. The material sequenced was CD4+ or CD8+ T cells sorted from blood, taken in a trial of the OX40 agonist ivuxolimab. The receptors were gathered from an adult with an advanced solid tumor such as melanoma, head and neck, liver or kidney cancer. CDR3s leave out the opening cysteine and the closing phenylalanine or tryptophan. Each record gives: D gene, V gene, J gene, CDR3 protein. A D gene is named only where the DNA matches it firmly.

NA,TRBV2,TRBJ2-5,ASSEEGAGTQY
NA,TRBV6-5,TRBJ2-1,ASSHRPEGLNEQF
TRBD1,TRBV10-1,TRBJ2-1,ASSGQGYEQF
TRBD1,TRBV19,TRBJ1-5,ASSTSPGTGNNQPQH
NA,TRBV7-8,TRBJ2-1,ATTLRDSYNEQF
NA,TRBV25-1,TRBJ1-3,ASSPPHGNTIY
NA,TRBV18,TRBJ2-3,ASSERQANTQY
NA,TRBV18,TRBJ2-5,ASSPSVQLGETQY
TRBD1,TRBV5-1,TRBJ1-1,ASTDLTGSTEAF
TRBD1,TRBV11-1,TRBJ2-1,ASSSRGDRGKGNEQF
NA,TRBV5-6,TRBJ2-2,ASSLATGELF
TRBD1,TRBV6-1,TRBJ1-5,ASSVLGVQGAGIQPQH
TRBD1,TRBV5-1,TRBJ1-2,ASSLAGTEHGYT
TRBD2,TRBV20-1,TRBJ2-3,SSGGADTQY
NA,TRBV15,TRBJ2-5,ATSSPLGAGSRETQY
NA,TRBV29-1,TRBJ1-2,SVVGGNYGYT
NA,TRBV6-5,TRBJ2-3,ASRLLGAQY
NA,TRBV21-1,TRBJ2-1,ASSLAGGLKPNEQF
TRBD1,TRBV7-9,TRBJ1-2,ASSPGTDYGYT
NA,TRBV7-8,TRBJ2-7,ASSLAPGLTYEQY
NA,TRBV30,TRBJ1-1,ASGRSEAF
NA,TRBV6-1,TRBJ1-5,ASSFDSQPQH
TRBD1,TRBV11-3,TRBJ2-1,ASSPRDSYNEQF
TRBD2,TRBV27,TRBJ2-7,ASSSGRGSYEQY
NA,TRBV19,TRBJ1-5,ASSISVQANQPQH
TRBD2,TRBV5-1,TRBJ2-2,ASSRGLAGATGELF
NA,TRBV7-8,TRBJ1-5,ASSIQGRGNQPQH
NA,TRBV2,TRBJ1-1,ASTGLMNTEAF
NA,TRBV10-3,TRBJ1-2,AISGDGTNYGYT
NA,TRBV9,TRBJ2-7,ASSVGRGSSYEQY
TRBD2,TRBV2,TRBJ2-5,ASNPRLAGGHLVGTQY
NA,TRBV15,TRBJ2-7,ATSRDRGSNYEQY
NA,TRBV7-3,TRBJ2-1,ASSHSRLGGGEQF
NA,TRBV2,TRBJ2-2,ASTELSPTGELF
NA,TRBV6-1,TRBJ2-5,ASSEGEGMSWETQY
NA,TRBV7-8,TRBJ2-7,ASSLVTSPLFYEQY
TRBD2,TRBV5-5,TRBJ2-1,ASSLASGGYPREQF
TRBD1,TRBV7-8,TRBJ1-3,ASSLGQGLFGGNTIY
NA,TRBV2,TRBJ2-1,ATKRTPAYNEQF
NA,TRBV7-3,TRBJ1-1,ASSFPGNTEAF
TRBD2,TRBV7-8,TRBJ2-7,ASSAGLAGQGYEQY
NA,TRBV7-9,TRBJ1-5,ASSLARDQPQH
NA,TRBV6-6,TRBJ2-2,ASTPNTGELF
TRBD1,TRBV7-9,TRBJ1-4,ASSFQGVNEKLF
NA,TRBV15,TRBJ2-2,ATSTPRGGGGELF
TRBD1,TRBV28,TRBJ1-5,ASTGQGATQPQH
NA,TRBV18,TRBJ1-4,ASSDRNNEKLF
NA,TRBV6-1,TRBJ2-5,ASSGGSQETQY
NA,TRBV18,TRBJ2-5,ASSPPGLGIWTQY
NA,TRBV10-1,TRBJ1-3,ASTPDSGTGNTIY
TRBD1,TRBV5-1,TRBJ1-5,ASSLGGQAFGPQH
NA,TRBV28,TRBJ2-5,ASSLGGLQGSQETQY
NA,TRBV10-3,TRBJ2-1,AISRPGSNEQF
NA,TRBV6-1,TRBJ1-5,ASRDYSNQPQH